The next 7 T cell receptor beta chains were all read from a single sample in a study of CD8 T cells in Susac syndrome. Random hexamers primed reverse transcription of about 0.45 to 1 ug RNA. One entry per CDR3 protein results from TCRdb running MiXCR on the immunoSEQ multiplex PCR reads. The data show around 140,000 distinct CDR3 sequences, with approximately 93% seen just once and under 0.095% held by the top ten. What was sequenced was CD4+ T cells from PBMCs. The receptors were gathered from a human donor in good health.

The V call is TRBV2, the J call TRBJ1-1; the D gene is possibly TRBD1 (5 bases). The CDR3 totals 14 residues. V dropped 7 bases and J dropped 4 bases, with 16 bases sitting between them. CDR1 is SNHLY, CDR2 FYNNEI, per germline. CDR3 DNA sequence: TGTGCCAGCAAGGCAGGGTCATTGATCACTGAAGCTTTCTTT. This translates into CASKAGSLITEAFF.

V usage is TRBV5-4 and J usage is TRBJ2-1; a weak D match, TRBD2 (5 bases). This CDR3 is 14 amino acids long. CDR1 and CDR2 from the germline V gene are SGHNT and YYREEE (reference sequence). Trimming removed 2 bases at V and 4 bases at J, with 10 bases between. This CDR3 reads CASSLGSGYNEQFF. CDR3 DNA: TGTGCCAGCAGCTTAGGGAGCGGATACAATGAGCAGTTCTTC.

The CDR3: CASRRDRVAGANVLTF. The CDR3 nucleotides are TGTGCCAGCAGAAGGGACAGGGTGGCAGGGGCCAACGTCCTGACTTTC. The chain recombines TRBV28 with TRBJ2-6, with 9 nucleotides matching TRBD1. This CDR3 has 16 amino acids. Trimming took 6 bases from V and 4 from J; bases not matched to a gene: 7. Germline V gene sequence: CDR1 MDHEN, CDR2 SYDVKM.

Here the CDR3 reads CAWTAGRLNTEAFF. CDR3 coding DNA: TGTGCCTGGACAGCGGGACGACTGAACACTGAAGCTTTCTTT. The chain joins TRBV30 to TRBJ1-1; the D gene is possibly TRBD1 (5 bases). V lost 4 bases, J lost 0 bases, and 12 bases lay in between. The CDR3 totals 14 residues. The germline CDR1 and CDR2 sequences are GTSNPN and SVGIG (reference sequence).

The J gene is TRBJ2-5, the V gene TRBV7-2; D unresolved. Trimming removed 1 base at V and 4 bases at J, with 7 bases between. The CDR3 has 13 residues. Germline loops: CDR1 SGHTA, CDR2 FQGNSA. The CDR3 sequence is CASSLELRETQYF. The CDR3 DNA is TGTGCCAGCAGCTTAGAACTGAGAGAGACCCAGTACTTC.

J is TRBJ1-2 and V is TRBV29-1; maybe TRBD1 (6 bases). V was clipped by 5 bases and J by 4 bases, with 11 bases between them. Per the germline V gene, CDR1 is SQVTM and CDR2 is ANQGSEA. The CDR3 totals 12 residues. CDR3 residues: CSVFRQAYGYTF. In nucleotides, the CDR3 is TGCAGCGTTTTCCGACAGGCCTATGGCTACACCTTC.

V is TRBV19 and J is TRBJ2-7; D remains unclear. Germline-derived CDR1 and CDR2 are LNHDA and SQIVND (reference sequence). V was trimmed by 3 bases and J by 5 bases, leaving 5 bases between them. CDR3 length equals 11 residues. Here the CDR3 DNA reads TGTGCCAGTAGTATGGCAGACGAGCAGTACTTC. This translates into CASSMADEQYF.